These 32 T cell receptor beta chains originate from one sample sequenced in a study of glioma-infiltrating T cells. TCR alpha and beta CDR3 regions were amplified from RNA using iRepertoire nested multiplex PCR. TCRdb ran MiXCR on the multiplex PCR reads and lists one entry per CDR3 protein. The sample shows 100,000 to 150,000 distinct CDR3 sequences, roughly 23% of them seen only once. The sequenced sample was glioma tissue, nonneoplastic brain tissue, or PBMCs (not recorded which). The receptor source for this set is a human donor with low-grade glioma or glioblastoma, undergoing nonglioma brain surgery, or in good health (not recorded which).

This chain's CDR3 is CASSQDPAGSHNEQFF. CDR3 sequence (DNA): TGCGCCAGCAGCCAAGATCCCGCGGGAAGCCACAATGAGCAGTTCTTC. J is TRBJ2-1 and V is TRBV4-3; a possible D gene is TRBD2 (6 bases). The CDR3 has 16 amino acids. V was cut by 0 bases and J by 5 bases, with 14 bases left in between. The germline CDR1 and CDR2 sequences are LGHNA and YSLEER.

The J gene is TRBJ1-2, the V gene TRBV12-3 or TRBV12-4, with 8 bases lining up with TRBD1. Trimming at V came to 3 bases and at J to 3 bases, leaving 12 bases not matched to a gene. The CDR3 totals 17 residues. This CDR3 reads CASSLSSGQETDYGYTF. CDR3 sequence (DNA): TGTGCCAGCAGTTTGAGCTCGGGACAGGAGACTGACTATGGCTACACCTTC.

This clonotype was found many times. The rearrangement links TRBV7-2 to TRBJ2-3; no reliable D call. Trimming took off 4 bases at V and 6 bases at J, with 8 bases between the two ends. Germline loops: CDR1 SGHTA, CDR2 FQGNSA. There are 12 residues in the CDR3. The CDR3 region has the DNA TGTGCCAGCAGCTCCCCCGACGATACGCAGTATTTT. Its translation is CASSSPDDTQYF.

This clonotype was recorded at least ten times. The rearrangement uses TRBV7-2 and TRBJ2-3, with D possibly matching TRBD2 (7 bases). The V gene's germline CDR1 is SGHTA and CDR2 FQGNSA. The V end lost 8 bases, the J end lost 5 bases, and 17 bases lay between the germline ends. This CDR3 has 14 residues. The CDR3 loop is CASASNRGGDTQYF. The CDR3 region has the DNA TGTGCCAGCGCTTCGAATAGGGGGGGAGATACGCAGTATTTT.

This clonotype was counted ten times or more. This chain's CDR3 is CASSFGEAFF. CDR3 coding DNA: TGTGCCAGCAGTTTTGGTGAAGCTTTCTTT. The genes are TRBV28 and TRBJ1-1; D ambiguous. Trimming shortened V by 3 bases and J by 7 bases, and 3 bases separated the two germline ends. Per the germline V gene, CDR1 is MDHEN and CDR2 is SYDVKM. The CDR3 is 10 residues long.

A few counts support this clonotype. The genes are TRBV18 and TRBJ2-5, with D perhaps TRBD2 (5 bases). The CDR3 runs 12 residues. The V end lost 2 bases, the J end lost 5 bases, and 6 bases lay between the germline ends. Germline lookup yields CDR1 KGHSH and CDR2 LQKENI. The CDR3 region has the DNA TGTGCCAGCTCACCAGGGGAGGAGACCCAGTACTTC. Protein product: CASSPGEETQYF. The full variable domain, with the rest looked up from reference TRBV18 and TRBJ2-5, is NAGVMQNPRHLVRRRGQEARLRCSPMKGHSHVYWYRQLPEEGLKFMVYLQKENIIDESGMPKERFSAEFPKEGPSILRIQQVVRGDSAAYFCASSPGEETQYFGPGTRLLVL.

This clonotype occurred a few times. The rearrangement uses TRBV19 and TRBJ1-3; the D is unclear. Germline lookup yields CDR1 LNHDA and CDR2 SQIVND (reference sequence). Deletions cut 6 bases from V and 0 bases from J, with 12 bases between. CDR3 length: 15 residues. In DNA form, the CDR3 reads TGTGCCAGTAGGGACGGTACATTCTCTGGAAACACCATATATTTT. It codes for CASRDGTFSGNTIYF.

The table lists this clonotype with many counts. The gene calls are TRBV7-2 and TRBJ2-4, with D maybe TRBD2 (5 bases). The CDR3 length is 14 residues. The V end lost 2 bases, the J end lost 8 bases, and 13 bases lay between the germline ends. Germline V lookup: CDR1 SGHTA, CDR2 FQGNSA. CDR3 DNA sequence: TGTGCCAGCAGCTTATTCAGAGGGTTTGACATTCAGTACTTC. It yields the protein CASSLFRGFDIQYF.

This clonotype was seen at least ten times. This rearrangement joins TRBV19 to TRBJ2-2, with TRBD2 matching 12 bases. Unmatched junction bases numbered 1, after V lost 8 bases and J lost 3 bases. Per germline, CDR1 LNHDA and CDR2 SQIVND (reference sequence). The CDR3 is 14 amino acids. In DNA, the CDR3 is TGTGCCAGTCGACTAGCGGGAGACACCGGGGAGCTGTTTTTT. Translated: CASRLAGDTGELFF.

In this sample, this clonotype turned up many times. The chain links TRBV20-1 to TRBJ2-3; 7 nucleotides align to TRBD2. The V gene's germline CDR1 is DFQATT and CDR2 SNEGSKA (reference sequence). The ends lost 4 bases at V and 3 bases at J; junction bases unmatched: 13. The CDR3 has 16 residues. CDR3 DNA: TGCAGTGCTACCACGACGGGGGAGGGCCGTACAGATACGCAGTATTTT. Residues: CSATTTGEGRTDTQYF.

Ten or more counts support this clonotype. The V call is TRBV20-1, the J call TRBJ2-1; a possible D gene is TRBD2 (5 bases). V was trimmed by 4 bases and J by 0 bases, leaving 10 bases between them. The germline gives CDR1 DFQATT, CDR2 SNEGSKA (reference sequence). The CDR3 consists of 14 residues. CDR3 sequence: CSATSGFSYNEQFF. Here the CDR3 DNA reads TGCAGTGCTACAAGCGGTTTCTCCTACAATGAGCAGTTCTTC.

This clonotype occurred many times. The rearrangement uses TRBV29-1 and TRBJ2-3, with TRBD2 identical over 7 bases. The V gene end was trimmed by 7 bases and the J gene end by 0 bases; junction bases not matched to a gene: 7. The germline CDR1 and CDR2 sequences are SQVTM and ANQGSEA. The CDR3 is made up of 14 amino acids. CDR3 sequence reads: CSAGGGSSTDTQYF. The DNA for the CDR3 is TGCAGCGCTGGCGGCGGGAGCAGCACAGATACGCAGTATTTT.

This clonotype was detected many times. This clone may be a read error of a much larger clone one base away. The gene calls are TRBV6-1 and TRBJ2-1, with D uncertain. The CDR3 sequence is 12 residues long. CDR1 and CDR2 (germline): MNHNS, SASEGT. The CDR3 coding sequence is TGTACCAGCAGTAGTCAGCGCTGGGAGCAGTTCTTC. The encoded protein is CTSSSQRWEQFF.

This chain uses TRBV18 with TRBJ2-1, with 11 nucleotides matching TRBD2. The V and J ends lost 6 bases and 0 bases, in that order; junction bases with no gene match: 7. The germline V gene encodes CDR1 KGHSH and CDR2 LQKENI. This CDR3 contains 17 residues. CDR3 nucleotide sequence: TGTGCCAGCTCCCTAGCGGGAGGCCGCGTCTCCTACAATGAGCAGTTCTTC. Translating it yields CASSLAGGRVSYNEQFF. Full variable domain (remainder filled in from reference TRBV18 and TRBJ2-1): NAGVMQNPRHLVRRRGQEARLRCSPMKGHSHVYWYRQLPEEGLKFMVYLQKENIIDESGMPKERFSAEFPKEGPSILRIQQVVRGDSAAYFCASSLAGGRVSYNEQFFGPGTRLTVL.

About this clonotype itself: Being one base from a much bigger clone, this may be a read error. The chain joins TRBV2 to TRBJ2-6; D unresolved. Germline V gene sequence: CDR1 SNHLY, CDR2 FYNNEI. Trimming shortened V by 8 bases and J by 0 bases, and 5 bases separated the two germline ends. The CDR3 is 13 amino acids. The CDR3 here is CASGVSGANVLTF. The CDR3 DNA sequence: TGTGCCAGCGGGGTCTCTGGGGCCAACGTCCTGACTTTC.

This clonotype was detected only a few times. J is TRBJ2-3 and V is TRBV5-4, with D possibly being TRBD1 or TRBD2 (5 bases each). V was pared by 1 base and J by 3 bases, with 18 bases between. Germline V gene data show CDR1 as SGHNT and CDR2 as YYREEE (reference sequence). This CDR3 spans 17 amino acids. CDR3: CASSLFSRGATTDTQYF. The CDR3 region has the DNA TGTGCCAGCAGCTTGTTCTCGAGGGGAGCTACGACAGATACGCAGTATTTT.

This clonotype was observed a handful of times. This chain joins TRBV29-1 and TRBJ2-1, with D hard to call. Germline CDR1 reads SQVTM; CDR2 reads ANQGSEA. Trimming shortened V by 2 bases and J by 4 bases, and 9 bases separated the two germline ends. The CDR3 is 13 residues long. CDR3 DNA: TGCAGCGTTGAACGTAGTCTATACAATGAGCAGTTCTTC. It encodes CSVERSLYNEQFF.

Concerning this clonotype itself: A read error may be the cause here, since a much bigger clone is one base away. The V gene is TRBV7-9, the J gene TRBJ2-3; 8 bases align to TRBD2. Germline CDR1 SEHNR, CDR2 FQNEAQ (reference sequence). The CDR3 loop spans 16 amino acids. The CDR3 DNA reads as TGTGTCAGCGCCATAGGACTAGCTTCATACACAGATACGCAGTATTTT. Protein sequence: CVSAIGLASYTDTQYF.

This chain joins TRBV29-1 and TRBJ2-7; D possibly corresponds to TRBD2 (6 bases). This CDR3 is built from 12 residues. Germline CDR1 SQVTM, CDR2 ANQGSEA. V was cut by 4 bases and J by 3 bases, with 10 bases left in between. The CDR3 nucleotides are TGCAGCGTTGGCGGGACTCTCTACGAGCAGTACTTC. Translation gives CSVGGTLYEQYF.

There are many counts of this clonotype. The CDR3 sequence: CASSDPGQGANEQFF. In DNA, the CDR3 is TGTGCCAGCAGTGACCCCGGACAGGGGGCCAATGAGCAGTTCTTC. The chain employs TRBV6-4 and TRBJ2-1; 11 bases agree with TRBD1. The CDR3 is 15 amino acids. V trimming: 2 bases; J trimming: 6 bases; junction bases outside the gene matches: 3. Looked up from germline, CDR1 is MRHNA and CDR2 is SNTAGT.

A note on this clonotype: A clone one base away is much larger, so this may be a read error. The rearrangement joins TRBV12-3 or TRBV12-4 to TRBJ1-1, with D hard to call. There are 12 residues in the CDR3. V was shortened by 9 bases and J by 5 bases, with 13 bases between the two germline ends. CDR3 protein: CARSQGRTEAFF. CDR3 sequence (DNA): TGTGCCAGAAGTCAAGGGAGGACTGAAGCTTTCTTT.

This clonotype was counted a single time. This may come from a read error, since a much larger clone is one base off. V is TRBV7-9 and J is TRBJ2-5; D unclear. CDR1 is SEHNR, CDR2 FQNEAQ, per germline (reference sequence). This CDR3 contains 15 residues. CDR3: CASTPSGQIQETKYF. In DNA form, the CDR3 reads TGTGCCAGCACCCCCTCCGGGCAGATACAAGAGACCAAGTACTTC.

Ten or more counts support this clonotype. The chain employs TRBV12-3 or TRBV12-4 and TRBJ1-1; D gene uncertain. V lost 5 bases, J lost 2 bases, and 12 bases lay in between. The CDR3 totals 14 residues. CDR3 loop: CASSPDHRNTEAFF. CDR3 DNA: TGTGCCAGCAGTCCTGACCACAGAAACACTGAAGCTTTCTTT.

This clonotype has at least ten counts. This chain uses TRBV7-2 with TRBJ2-1, with D possibly matching TRBD2 (5 bases). This CDR3 comprises 14 residues. Germline assignment: CDR1 SGHTA and CDR2 FQGNSA. Trimming shortened V by 3 bases and J by 6 bases, and 12 bases separated the two germline ends. The CDR3 protein is CASSFGGPPNEQFF. DNA for the CDR3: TGTGCCAGCAGCTTTGGCGGGCCCCCCAATGAGCAGTTCTTC.

On this clonotype itself: A clone one base away is much larger, so this may be a read error. The chain combines TRBV18 with TRBJ2-1; the match to TRBD1 covers 7 bases. V trimming: 4 bases; J trimming: 10 bases; junction bases outside the gene matches: 10. Germline V gene data show CDR1 as KGHSH and CDR2 as LQKENI. The CDR3 runs 14 residues. The CDR3: CASSQLQGSNEQFF. The CDR3, as DNA: TGTGCCAGCTCACAGTTACAGGGGAGCAACGAGCAGTTCTTC.

This clonotype was seen ten or more times. The V gene is TRBV25-1, the J gene TRBJ2-7, with 9 bases lining up with TRBD1. The CDR3 has 15 amino acids. Germline-derived CDR1 and CDR2 are MGHDK and SYGVNS. V shed 2 bases, J shed 3 bases, and the junction held 5 bases outside the gene matches. The CDR3 DNA is TGTGCCAGCAGTGAAACTGAGACAGGGGGCTACGAGCAGTACTTC. Encoded protein: CASSETETGGYEQYF.

This clonotype appeared a few times. The chain couples TRBV9 to TRBJ2-7; maybe TRBD1 (6 bases). V shed 4 bases and J shed 1 base, with 15 bases lying between them. The CDR3 runs to 15 residues. Per germline, CDR1 SGDLS and CDR2 YYNGEE. The CDR3 DNA reads as TGTGCCAGCAGCCTCGGGACATATCCTTCCTACGAGCAGTACTTC. This sequence encodes CASSLGTYPSYEQYF.

In the case of this clonotype: This may be a read error, as it is one base from a much larger clone. The chain uses TRBV7-2 and TRBJ1-2, with D unresolved. Looked up from germline, CDR1 is SGHTA and CDR2 is FQGNSA. Trimming removed 2 bases at V and 0 bases at J, with 10 bases between. This CDR3 has 15 amino acids. CDR3 sequence reads: CASSLWRETNYGYTF. CDR3 DNA sequence: TGTGCCAGCAGCTTATGGAGGGAGACTAACTATGGCTACACCTTC.

This clonotype was seen ten or more times. The gene calls are TRBV6-1 and TRBJ1-6, with D hard to call. V lost 6 bases and J lost 4, with 13 bases in between. There are 15 residues in the CDR3. Germline values: CDR1 MNHNS, CDR2 SASEGT. The CDR3 bases are TGTGCCAGCAGGGAGGGTGCTCTTTATAATTCACCCCTCCACTTT. Its translation is CASREGALYNSPLHF.

This chain links TRBV5-6 with TRBJ2-7; tentatively, D is TRBD2 (5 bases). The CDR3 has 13 amino acids. Germline values: CDR1 SGHDT, CDR2 YYEEEE. V was trimmed by 4 bases and J by 2 bases, leaving 10 bases between them. CDR3 region: CASSQTNTYEQYF. CDR3 nucleotides: TGTGCCAGCAGCCAGACTAATACCTACGAGCAGTACTTC.

In this sample, this clonotype turned up many times. This sequence joins TRBV3-1 and TRBJ2-1; D uncertain. Germline V gives CDR1 LGHDT, CDR2 YNNKEL (reference sequence). Trimming took 3 bases from V and 2 from J, leaving 8 bases between them. This CDR3 region has 14 residues. The CDR3 sequence: CASSHSLTYNEQFF. DNA for the CDR3: TGTGCCAGCAGCCACAGCCTCACCTACAATGAGCAGTTCTTC.

This clonotype was counted many times. This rearrangement joins TRBV10-3 to TRBJ2-3; 10 bases fit TRBD2. The germline V gene has CDR1 ENHRY and CDR2 SYGVKD. Trimming removed 3 bases from V and 3 bases from J; junction bases left unmatched: 3. CDR3 length equals 15 residues. The CDR3 DNA reads TGTGCCATCAGTGAAGGACTAGCGGAAACAGATACGCAGTATTTT. Translated, it gives CAISEGLAETDTQYF.